This TCR beta chain was sequenced for a study of identical twins. This clonotype was seen a handful of times. Antigen unknown. Trimming cost V 5 bases and J 10 bases; bases outside gene matches: 13. This CDR3 comprises 15 residues. Germline CDR1 is MDHEN and CDR2 is SYDVKM. TCRdb itself ran the 5' RACE reads through MiXCR, one entry per CDR3 protein. Seen here are 700,000 or so distinct CDR3 sequences, 8.6% observed once, and the top ten hold roughly 0.97%. Whole-study findings and limits: Memory repertoires showed no such pattern, whereas abundant cord blood beta clonotypes carried fewer insertions.

These records were also assigned to another study, of yellow fever vaccine responses in identical twins.

Source material: PBMCs. The sequence was obtained from a woman in her late teens or twenties in good health. V gene TRBV28 combines with J gene TRBJ2-1, with 8 bases lining up with TRBD2. CDR3 sequence: CASSQPREGLREQFF. CDR3 bases: TGTGCCAGCAGTCAACCTCGGGAGGGCCTTAGGGAGCAGTTCTTC.